This T cell receptor (beta chain) was observed in a study of blood T cell repertoires in COVID-19. Across the study: The United States, Italy and Spain were the sources of the acute and convalescent COVID-19 samples. T cells, B-cell-depleted T cells, or PBMCs supplied cDNA or gDNA.

CDR1 is MDHEN, CDR2 SYDVKM, per germline. The CDR3 totals 15 residues. V was clipped by 5 bases and J by 5 bases; unmatched bases: 6. In the original workflow: Amplification of reference gene primers was used by the study to estimate nucleated cell counts. The method was immunoSEQ multiplex PCR; TCRdb's version includes in-frame clones alone and lacks a portion of them. That table gives V, J and clone size, and the DNA gave D and trimming. The data show 110,000 to 150,000 clones, roughly 85% seen once. Sequenced input: peripheral blood. This receptor was identified in a man between 50 and 59 years old with acute or convalescent COVID-19. The chain couples TRBV28 to TRBJ1-4, with 9 bases fitting TRBD1. In DNA form, the CDR3 reads TGTGCCAGCAGTCACCATGGGACAGGGAATGAAAAACTGTTTTTT. Residues: CASSHHGTGNEKLFF.